This TCR beta chain stems from a study of Ad26.COV2.S vaccination and SARS-CoV-2 variants. Study details: The trial was COV1001 and the donor's arm was Ad26.COV2.S. Donor got 5x10^10 or 1x10^11 viral particles of Ad26.COV2.S.

The method was immunoSEQ multiplex PCR; TCRdb's version includes in-frame clones alone and lacks a portion of them. This table has about 420,000 clones, approximately 87% appearing once. In the case of this clone: No antigen is known for it.

The V end was cut by 10 bases, the J end by 3 bases, with 9 bases between. CDR1 MNHEY and CDR2 SVGAGI come from the germline V gene. This CDR3 contains 12 residues. Treatment reported: 15 to 20 received Ad26.COV2.S at low or high dose, single or two shots; about five received placebo; per-sample allocation not given. Day 63 after the first injection of vaccine or placebo was the sampling time. Broader study findings: Once vaccination had occurred, spike-specific CD8+ and CD4+ T cell responses reportedly showed substantial breadth. Analyses of TCR breadth and depth may have underestimated total T cell responses.

V is TRBV6-5 and J is TRBJ1-4, with D perhaps TRBD1 (6 bases). The material was peripheral blood, obtained in a trial of Ad26.COV2.S vaccine versus placebo. The clonotype originates from a person aged 18-65 years who received the Ad26.COV2.S COVID-19 vaccine or a placebo. In nucleotides, the CDR3 is TGTGCCACCCAGGGGTCTAATGAAAAACTGTTTTTT. Its protein is CATQGSNEKLFF.